The next 14 T cell receptor beta chains were all read from a single sample in a study of blood T cell repertoires in COVID-19. The protocol was immunoSEQ multiplex PCR, while the TCRdb copy is restricted to in-frame clones and leaves out a portion. Found here are 310,000 or so clones, 70% to 90% of them singletons; the top ten hold about 2.2%. The sample taken for sequencing was peripheral blood. All receptors derive from a woman in her twenties or thirties who had recovered from COVID-19.

J is TRBJ1-1 and V is TRBV4-1, with TRBD1 as a possible D gene (5 bases). V lost 0 bases, J lost 1 base, and 9 bases lay in between. The CDR3 contains 15 residues. Germline values: CDR1 MGHRA, CDR2 YSYEKL. The CDR3 loop reads CASSQDGQGNTEAFF. CDR3 sequence (DNA): TGCGCCAGCAGCCAAGACGGTCAGGGGAACACTGAAGCTTTCTTT.

The chain employs TRBV7-9 and TRBJ2-7; D ambiguous. CDR1 and CDR2 (germline): SEHNR, FQNEAQ (reference sequence). This CDR3 is built from 12 residues. V lost 5 bases and J 2 bases, leaving 7 bases between the germline ends. CDR3 residues: CASSPSAYEQYF. In DNA, the CDR3 is TGTGCCAGCAGCCCCAGCGCCTACGAGCAGTACTTC.

The chain recombines TRBV5-6 with TRBJ1-6; D is perhaps TRBD1 (6 bases). CDR3 length equals 16 residues. CDR1 is SGHDT, CDR2 YYEEEE, per germline. V dropped 6 bases and J dropped 5 bases, with 18 bases sitting between them. CDR3 residues: CASTSSPGDDNSPLHF. The CDR3 DNA reads as TGTGCCAGCACCAGCAGCCCAGGGGACGATAATTCACCCCTCCACTTT.

The V call is TRBV2, the J call TRBJ2-1; 8 nucleotides line up with TRBD2. With 8 bases clipped from V and 9 bases from J, the junction kept 3 bases outside the gene matches. Germline V gene sequence: CDR1 SNHLY, CDR2 FYNNEI. The CDR3 is 11 residues long. This CDR3 is CASREGSEQFF. In nucleotides, the CDR3 is TGTGCCAGCCGGGAGGGAAGTGAGCAGTTCTTC.

This rearrangement joins TRBV18 to TRBJ2-5; a weak D match, TRBD1 (5 bases). Germline V CDR1 and CDR2: KGHSH, LQKENI. Trimming pared 1 base from V and 4 bases from J, leaving 7 bases between. This CDR3 is 13 amino acids long. The CDR3 loop is CASSPRRGETQYF. CDR3 DNA: TGTGCCAGCTCACCACGTAGGGGAGAGACCCAGTACTTC.

The chain links TRBV7-2 to TRBJ2-7; 7 nucleotides agree with TRBD2. CDR3 length: 19 amino acids. Trimming cost V 4 bases and J 4 bases; bases outside gene matches: 22. Per germline, CDR1 SGHTA and CDR2 FQGNSA. This CDR3 is CASSSPPKLGGSNAYEQYF. For the CDR3, the DNA is TGTGCCAGCAGCTCCCCCCCGAAATTGGGCGGGAGCAACGCTTACGAGCAGTACTTC.

The chain carries TRBV27 and TRBJ2-1; the D gene is possibly TRBD1 (6 bases). Germline V lookup: CDR1 MNHEY, CDR2 SMNVEV (reference sequence). V gave up 5 bases and J gave up 4 bases, with 15 bases separating them. The CDR3 has 15 residues. The CDR3 coding sequence is TGTGCCAGCAGTGACTCGTGGGGGCATTACAATGAGCAGTTCTTC. Translation: CASSDSWGHYNEQFF.

Here the CDR3 DNA reads TGTGCCAGCAGCCAGCAAGAGGACAGGTTAGGGAATGAGCAGTTCTTC. This translates into CASSQQEDRLGNEQFF. V is TRBV3-1 (or the pseudogene TRBV3-2) and J is TRBJ2-1; 7 positions match TRBD1. The CDR3 loop spans 16 amino acids. The V gene's germline CDR1 is LGHDT and CDR2 YNNKEL (reference sequence). V was clipped by 3 bases and J by 7 bases; unmatched bases: 12.

The chain uses TRBV6-1 and TRBJ1-2; TRBD1 agrees at 9 bases. V shed 5 bases, J shed 7 bases, and the junction held 2 bases outside the gene matches. Germline V gene sequence: CDR1 MNHNS, CDR2 SASEGT. The CDR3 covers 12 residues. The CDR3 loop reads CASSTGQGGYTF. DNA for the CDR3: TGTGCCAGCAGTACGGGACAGGGTGGCTACACCTTC.

This chain uses TRBV5-1 with TRBJ2-1, with 8 bases that match TRBD2. V trimming: 3 bases; J trimming: 0 bases; junction bases outside the gene matches: 5. CDR1 and CDR2 from the germline V gene are SGHRS and YFSETQ. The CDR3 is 16 residues long. CDR3 residues: CASSSPSGSSYNEQFF. As DNA, the CDR3 is TGCGCCAGCAGCTCCCCCAGCGGGAGCTCCTACAATGAGCAGTTCTTC. The full variable domain, rest sourced from reference TRBV5-1 and TRBJ2-1, is KAGVTQTPRYLIKTRGQQVTLSCSPISGHRSVSWYQQTPGQGLQFLFEYFSETQRNKGNFPGRFSGRQFSNSRSEMNVSTLELGDSALYLCASSSPSGSSYNEQFFGPGTRLTVL.

The J gene is TRBJ1-1, the V gene TRBV28, with no clear D. This CDR3 contains 15 residues. Germline CDR1 and CDR2: MDHEN and SYDVKM. V was pared by 6 bases and J by 4 bases, with 18 bases between. The CDR3 DNA sequence: TGTGCCAGCAGAGCCCCGGGAGGAGGTGGCACTGAAGCTTTCTTT. Residues: CASRAPGGGGTEAFF. The full variable domain, with the rest looked up from reference TRBV28 and TRBJ1-1, is DVKVTQSSRYLVKRTGEKVFLECVQDMDHENMFWYRQDPGLGLRLIYFSYDVKMKEKGDIPEGYSVSREKKERFSLILESASTNQTSMYLCASRAPGGGGTEAFFGQGTRLTVV.

The chain combines TRBV7-9 with TRBJ2-7; 7 bases fit TRBD2. CDR1 SEHNR and CDR2 FQNEAQ come from the germline V gene (reference sequence). The CDR3 is made up of 16 amino acids. V was clipped by 5 bases and J by 2 bases; unmatched bases: 12. The CDR3 here is CASSIVSGTLAYEQYF. CDR3 nucleotides: TGTGCCAGCAGCATAGTGAGCGGGACCCTAGCCTACGAGCAGTACTTC.

The V and J genes are TRBV3-1 (or the pseudogene TRBV3-2) and TRBJ1-2; the D gene is possibly TRBD1 (6 bases). The V gene lost 1 base and the J gene lost 5 bases, with 11 bases spanning the gap. Germline assignment: CDR1 LGHDT and CDR2 YNNKEL (reference sequence). CDR3 length: 14 amino acids. The CDR3 loop reads CASSQGPGDYGYTF. For the CDR3, the DNA is TGTGCCAGCAGCCAAGGGCCAGGGGATTATGGCTACACCTTC.

The chain has TRBV3-1 (or the pseudogene TRBV3-2) and TRBJ1-3, with no clear D. The CDR3 is 16 amino acids. V lost 0 bases to trimming and J lost 4 bases, with 13 bases between them. Germline CDR1 is LGHDT and CDR2 is YNNKEL (reference sequence). The CDR3 here is CASSQDWLGGGNTIYF. CDR3 in DNA: TGTGCCAGCAGCCAAGATTGGCTGGGAGGAGGAAACACCATATATTTT.